This entry lists 29 T cell receptor beta chains sequenced from one sample in a study of blood T cell repertoires in COVID-19. TCRdb keeps only in-frame clones here, not all; method: immunoSEQ multiplex PCR. The data contain around 500,000 clones, less than 90% of them singletons. Sequenced sample: PBMCs or T cells enriched from blood (not recorded which). The source is a woman aged 60 to 75 who had recovered from COVID-19.

J is TRBJ1-2 and V is TRBV28, with D possibly TRBD1 on 6 matching bases. V was shortened by 2 bases and J by 5 bases, with 12 bases between the two germline ends. This CDR3 contains 14 residues. Germline V lookup: CDR1 MDHEN, CDR2 SYDVKM. The CDR3 coding sequence is TGTGCCAGCAGTTTAGGCAGGGGTTGGTATGGCTACACCTTC. Its translation: CASSLGRGWYGYTF.

The V and J genes are TRBV6-1 and TRBJ1-2; possible D gene TRBD1, 6 bases. Trimming pared 2 bases from V and 8 bases from J, leaving 12 bases between. The germline V gene encodes CDR1 MNHNS and CDR2 SASEGT. This CDR3 contains 13 residues. The CDR3 DNA is TGTGCCAGCAGTGAACAGGGGATGTACGGCTACACCTTC. It is translated as CASSEQGMYGYTF.

V usage is TRBV6-5 and J usage is TRBJ1-3; 10 positions agree with TRBD1. The germline V gene has CDR1 MNHEY and CDR2 SVGAGI. V lost 4 bases to trimming and J lost 5 bases; unmatched junction nucleotides: 8. The CDR3 consists of 16 residues. The CDR3 DNA reads TGTGCCAGCAGTTTTCTCGGGACAGGGGCGCGAAACACCATATATTTT. Translated: CASSFLGTGARNTIYF.

The chain carries TRBV7-9 and TRBJ2-7, with 7 bases lining up with TRBD1. The CDR3 sequence is 14 residues long. In germline, CDR1 is SEHNR, CDR2 FQNEAQ (reference sequence). The V and J ends lost 7 bases and 7 bases, in that order; junction bases with no gene match: 13. CDR3 loop: CASTSDTGVSEQYF. CDR3 coding DNA: TGTGCCAGCACCTCCGACACAGGGGTGAGTGAGCAGTACTTC.

This clone is a singleton in its sample. The J gene is TRBJ2-5, the V gene TRBV5-1; TRBD2 matches at 8 bases. CDR1 SGHRS and CDR2 YFSETQ come from the germline V gene. The length of the CDR3 is 15 residues. Losses at the gene ends were 4 bases for V and 5 bases for J; bases not matched to a gene: 10. Here the CDR3 reads CASSPAGTRGETQYF. CDR3 DNA sequence: TGCGCCAGCAGCCCCGCCGGGACTAGAGGGGAGACCCAGTACTTC.

The V gene is TRBV19, the J gene TRBJ1-2; 7 bases match TRBD1. J lost 8 bases, V lost 5 bases, and 11 bases had no gene match. Germline lookup yields CDR1 LNHDA and CDR2 SQIVND (reference sequence). The CDR3 totals 14 residues. CDR3: CASSLTGNSGGYTF. The CDR3, as DNA: TGTGCCAGTAGTTTGACAGGGAACTCTGGCGGCTACACCTTC.

V usage is TRBV6-6 and J usage is TRBJ2-7, with TRBD1 as a possible D gene (6 bases). Germline CDR1 is MNHNY and CDR2 is SVGAGI (reference sequence). The V end was cut by 2 bases, the J end by 3 bases, with 11 bases between. There are 14 residues in the CDR3. Written as DNA, the CDR3 is TGTGCCAGCAGTTACACCACAGGGTACTACGAGCAGTACTTC. Protein product: CASSYTTGYYEQYF.

The chain carries TRBV5-1 and TRBJ1-4; a possible D gene is TRBD1 (5 bases). CDR3 size: 15 residues. Germline V gene sequence: CDR1 SGHRS, CDR2 YFSETQ. The V end lost 0 bases, the J end lost 4 bases, and 10 bases lay between the germline ends. The CDR3 region has the DNA TGCGCCAGCAGCTTGGACGGGGGTTTTAATGAAAAACTGTTTTTT. Translation: CASSLDGGFNEKLFF.

The chain links TRBV5-5 to TRBJ2-5; 10 nucleotides align to TRBD1. The CDR3 has 18 residues. The junction had 14 bases not matched to a gene; V was cut back by 1 base and J by 5 bases. Germline V lookup: CDR1 SGHKS, CDR2 YYEKEE (reference sequence). The DNA for the CDR3 is TGTGCCAGCAGCTTGACCGGACAGGGGGACCGGGTGTGGGAGACCCAGTACTTC. Amino acid sequence: CASSLTGQGDRVWETQYF.

For this clone: Other DNA sequences from this sample encode an identical CDR3 as well. This chain joins TRBV5-1 and TRBJ1-1; D is undetermined. The length of the CDR3 is 13 residues. Germline assignment: CDR1 SGHRS and CDR2 YFSETQ. Trimming pared 4 bases from V and 2 bases from J, leaving 9 bases between. In DNA form, the CDR3 reads TGCGCCAGCAGCCCTGGCGGAAACACTGAAGCTTTCTTT. Its translation is CASSPGGNTEAFF.

This sequence joins TRBV30 and TRBJ1-1; D remains ambiguous. With 0 bases removed from V and 0 bases from J, the gap between germline ends came to 14 bases. Germline CDR1 is GTSNPN and CDR2 is SVGIG (reference sequence). CDR3 length: 16 amino acids. Written as DNA, the CDR3 is TGTGCCTGGAGTGTAAATTCTCACAGACTGAACACTGAAGCTTTCTTT. It yields the protein CAWSVNSHRLNTEAFF.

The genes are TRBV10-3 and TRBJ2-1; 11 bases agree with TRBD1. Germline V CDR1 and CDR2: ENHRY, SYGVKD. The ends lost 10 bases at V and 8 bases at J; junction bases unmatched: 10. This CDR3 has 14 residues. CDR3 in amino acids: CASTGTGGYDEQFF. CDR3 coding DNA: TGTGCCAGCACCGGGACAGGGGGTTACGATGAGCAGTTCTTC.

V gene TRBV6-5 combines with J gene TRBJ1-2; 8 bases fit TRBD1. This CDR3 is 15 amino acids long. Germline CDR1 reads MNHEY; CDR2 reads SVGAGI. V shed 0 bases and J 7 bases; nucleotides not matched to a gene: 7. The CDR3 DNA reads TGTGCCAGCAGTTACTCTTCAGGGGGCGGCTTTGGCTACACCTTC. Its protein product is CASSYSSGGGFGYTF.

The chain employs TRBV13 and TRBJ2-1, with D unclear. V lost 4 bases to trimming and J lost 8 bases, with 6 bases between them. The CDR3 spans 11 residues. Germline V gives CDR1 PRHDT, CDR2 FYEKMQ (reference sequence). The CDR3 sequence is CASSSPYEQFF. As DNA, the CDR3 is TGTGCCAGCAGCTCCCCTTATGAGCAGTTCTTC.

The V and J genes are TRBV4-1 and TRBJ2-1; 8 positions agree with TRBD2. Looked up from germline, CDR1 is MGHRA and CDR2 is YSYEKL. V shed 4 bases, J shed 6 bases, and the junction held 8 bases outside the gene matches. The length of the CDR3 is 15 residues. The DNA for the CDR3 is TGCGCCAGCAGCCGAATAGCGGGGTGGGGCAATGAGCAGTTCTTC. It specifies CASSRIAGWGNEQFF.

This sequence joins TRBV28 and TRBJ1-1; D is unclear. V dropped 6 bases and J dropped 6 bases, with 14 bases sitting between them. Germline values: CDR1 MDHEN, CDR2 SYDVKM. The CDR3 covers 13 residues. For the CDR3, the DNA is TGTGCCAGCAGGGTCGGGTTGTGGGCTGAAGCTTTCTTT. The encoded protein is CASRVGLWAEAFF.

The chain recombines TRBV28 with TRBJ2-7, with D perhaps TRBD2 (5 bases). The germline gives CDR1 MDHEN, CDR2 SYDVKM. This CDR3 is built from 14 residues. Trimming removed 6 bases from V and 6 bases from J, with 18 bases in between. The CDR3 DNA is TGTGCCAGCAGCCCTCATTCGGGATCGGCCGAGCAGTACGTC. It is translated as CASSPHSGSAEQYV.

The chain employs TRBV12-5 and TRBJ1-2; no firm D call. There are 14 residues in the CDR3. Trimming stripped 2 bases from V and 5 bases from J, with 12 bases between. The germline V gene has CDR1 LGHNT and CDR2 FRNRAP. CDR3: CASGLPFPGYGYTF. DNA for the CDR3: TGTGCTAGTGGTTTGCCTTTCCCCGGGTATGGCTACACCTTC.

The V call is TRBV7-8, the J call TRBJ1-2; TRBD1 is a possible D gene (6 bases). Trimming cost V 1 base and J 7 bases, with 13 bases left between them. CDR1 is SGHVS, CDR2 FQNEAQ, per germline. CDR3 length: 14 residues. The CDR3 nucleotides are TGTGCCAGCAGCTTAGAGGGGGAAGCTGGTGGCTACACCTTC. Protein: CASSLEGEAGGYTF.

The chain links TRBV13 to TRBJ1-1; D is ambiguous. This CDR3 has 10 amino acids. Per the germline V gene, CDR1 is PRHDT and CDR2 is FYEKMQ (reference sequence). Trimming shortened V by 7 bases and J by 8 bases, and 8 bases separated the two germline ends. The CDR3 region is CASIGEEAFF. CDR3 coding DNA: TGTGCCAGCATTGGGGAGGAAGCTTTCTTT.

The chain carries TRBV10-3 and TRBJ2-1, with 7 bases matching TRBD2. Germline values: CDR1 ENHRY, CDR2 SYGVKD. V shed 7 bases, J shed 8 bases, and the junction held 5 bases outside the gene matches. This CDR3 spans 12 amino acids. The CDR3 sequence is CAIKSGGDEQFF. The CDR3, as DNA: TGTGCCATCAAGTCGGGGGGAGATGAGCAGTTCTTC.

This chain links TRBV3-1 (or the pseudogene TRBV3-2) with TRBJ2-3; 8 bases agree with TRBD2. The V gene's germline CDR1 is LGHDT and CDR2 YNNKEL (reference sequence). V shed 3 bases, J shed 6 bases, and the junction held 8 bases outside the gene matches. The CDR3 is 15 residues long. The CDR3 loop is CASSQQRGRGDTQYF. The CDR3 DNA reads as TGTGCCAGCAGCCAGCAGCGGGGGCGGGGGGATACGCAGTATTTT.

The V gene is TRBV19, the J gene TRBJ1-6; D is unresolved. The V gene's germline CDR1 is LNHDA and CDR2 SQIVND (reference sequence). The CDR3 length is 13 residues. With 3 bases removed from V and 8 bases from J, the gap between germline ends came to 8 bases. In nucleotides, the CDR3 is TGTGCCAGTAGTATTGTTTCTGATTCACCCCTCCACTTT. Translation: CASSIVSDSPLHF.

This rearrangement joins TRBV27 to TRBJ1-6; 7 bases align to TRBD1. The ends lost 6 bases at V and 6 bases at J; junction bases unmatched: 14. This CDR3 is built from 17 residues. The germline CDR1 and CDR2 sequences are MNHEY and SMNVEV (reference sequence). CDR3: CASRDIGGGASNSPLHF. CDR3 nucleotide sequence: TGTGCCAGCAGGGACATCGGAGGGGGCGCAAGTAATTCACCCCTCCACTTT.

The chain has TRBV5-5 and TRBJ2-3; the D gene is possibly TRBD2 (6 bases). From germline, CDR1 is SGHKS and CDR2 YYEKEE (reference sequence). Trimming left V 4 bases short and J 3 bases short, with 18 bases between. The CDR3 contains 16 residues. Here the CDR3 reads CASSPQPTAGTDTQYF. DNA of the CDR3: TGTGCCAGCAGCCCCCAGCCCACGGCGGGGACAGATACGCAGTATTTT.

This chain links TRBV13 with TRBJ2-5; a weak D match, TRBD1 (6 bases). CDR3 length: 15 residues. Germline CDR1 is PRHDT and CDR2 is FYEKMQ (reference sequence). Trimming pared 2 bases from V and 2 bases from J, leaving 12 bases between. CDR3 loop: CASSLLGQGQETQYF. CDR3 nucleotides: TGTGCCAGCAGCTTATTGGGGCAGGGGCAAGAGACCCAGTACTTC. Full variable domain (remainder filled in from reference TRBV13 and TRBJ2-5): AAGVIQSPRHLIKEKRETATLKCYPIPRHDTVYWYQQGPGQDPQFLISFYEKMQSDKGSIPDRFSAQQFSDYHSELNMSSLELGDSALYFCASSLLGQGQETQYFGPGTRLLVL.

In this sample, this clone turned up once. The chain combines TRBV5-1 with TRBJ2-6; a possible D gene is TRBD2 (5 bases). The germline gives CDR1 SGHRS, CDR2 YFSETQ. Trimming took 2 bases from V and 4 from J, leaving 16 bases between them. The CDR3 sequence is 17 residues long. CDR3: CASSFDPSGPGANVLTF. The CDR3 DNA follows: TGCGCCAGCAGCTTTGATCCGAGCGGCCCGGGGGCCAACGTCCTGACTTTC.

This clone was seen more than once but under ten times. The genes are TRBV24-1 and TRBJ2-4; D might be TRBD2 (5 bases). The CDR3 totals 13 residues. Germline CDR1 and CDR2: KGHDR and SFDVKD. Trimming stripped 3 bases from V and 9 bases from J, with 11 bases between. CDR3 amino acids: CATSDRIGGIQYF. The CDR3 DNA sequence: TGTGCCACCAGTGATAGGATTGGAGGCATTCAGTACTTC.

The rearrangement links TRBV24-1 to TRBJ2-1; possibly TRBD1 for D (6 bases). The CDR3 has 13 amino acids. Germline CDR1 and CDR2: KGHDR and SFDVKD. Trimming removed 5 bases from V and 10 bases from J, with 14 bases in between. This chain's CDR3 is CATSGTAPLEQFF. In DNA, the CDR3 is TGTGCCACCAGTGGGACAGCACCTCTAGAGCAGTTCTTC.